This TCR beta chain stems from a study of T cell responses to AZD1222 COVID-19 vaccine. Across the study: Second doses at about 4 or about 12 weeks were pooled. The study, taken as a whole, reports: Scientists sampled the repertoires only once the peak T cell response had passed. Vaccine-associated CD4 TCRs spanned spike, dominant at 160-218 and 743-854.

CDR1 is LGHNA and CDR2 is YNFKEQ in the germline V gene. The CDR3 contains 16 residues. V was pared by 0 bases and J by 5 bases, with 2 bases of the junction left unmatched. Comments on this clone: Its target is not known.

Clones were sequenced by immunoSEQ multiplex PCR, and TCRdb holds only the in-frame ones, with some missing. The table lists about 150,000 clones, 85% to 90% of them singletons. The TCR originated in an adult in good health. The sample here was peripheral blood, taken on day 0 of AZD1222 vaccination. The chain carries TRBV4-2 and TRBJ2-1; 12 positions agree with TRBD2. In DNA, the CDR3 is TGTGCCAGCAGCCAAGAACTAGCGGGGGGCAACAATGAGCAGTTCTTC. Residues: CASSQELAGGNNEQFF.